Below are 20 T cell receptor beta chains sequenced from a single sample in a study of T cell repertoires in ileal Crohn's disease. This sample's time point: inflamed ileum from the surgical specimen. Assay used: immunoSEQ multiplex PCR; TCRdb lists only in-frame clones, some missing. This table holds more than 5,000 clones, about 81% found once. Sequenced input: ileal tissue. These receptors came from an adult with Crohn's disease.

V gene TRBV7-2 combines with J gene TRBJ1-3; unclear D gene. Looked up from germline, CDR1 is SGHTA and CDR2 is FQGNSA. The CDR3 covers 16 residues. The germline V and J ends were trimmed by 5 bases and 4 bases, with 18 bases remaining between them. The CDR3 loop reads CASSRRSAVRGNTIYF. CDR3 DNA: TGTGCCAGCAGCCGACGGTCGGCTGTGAGAGGAAACACCATATATTTT. The variable domain in full, completed from reference TRBV7-2 and TRBJ1-3, reads GAGVSQSPSNKVTEKGKDVELRCDPISGHTALYWYRQSLGQGLEFLIYFQGNSAPDKSGLPSDRFSAERTGGSVSTLTIQRTQQEDSAVYLCASSRRSAVRGNTIYFGEGSWLTVV.

CDR3 coding DNA: TGTGCCAGTAGAAGGACAGGGGAAGGCTACACCTTC. Its translation: CASRRTGEGYTF. This chain links TRBV19 with TRBJ1-2, with 9 bases identical to TRBD1. The CDR3 has 12 amino acids. J was trimmed by 8 bases and V by 6 bases; bases with no gene match: 4. Germline V gene lookup returns CDR1 LNHDA and CDR2 SQIVND (reference sequence).

The chain carries TRBV6-1 and TRBJ2-7; possible D gene TRBD1, 6 bases. This CDR3 region has 15 residues. Per germline, CDR1 MNHNS and CDR2 SASEGT. V lost 3 bases and J lost 1, with 13 bases in between. The CDR3, as DNA: TGTGCCAGCAGTGAGCCGGGACACATATCCTACGAGCAGTACTTC. The encoded protein is CASSEPGHISYEQYF.

This sequence joins TRBV19 and TRBJ2-3; TRBD2 agrees at 8 bases. The ends lost 8 bases at V and 0 bases at J; junction bases unmatched: 4. CDR1 is LNHDA and CDR2 is SQIVND in the germline V gene (reference sequence). This CDR3 contains 14 residues. CDR3 sequence (DNA): TGTGCCAGTCGAGCGGGGGTTAGCACAGATACGCAGTATTTT. It specifies CASRAGVSTDTQYF.

Concerning this clone: Other DNA sequences in the same sample also yield this CDR3. V gene TRBV11-3 combines with J gene TRBJ2-1, with D unresolved. Trimming stripped 5 bases from V and 5 bases from J, with 13 bases between. The CDR3 is 14 amino acids. CDR1 and CDR2 (germline): SGHNT, YENEEA. The CDR3 DNA is TGTGCCAGCAGCAGTCCCGGCCCCGACAATGAGCAGTTCTTC. Amino acid sequence: CASSSPGPDNEQFF.

CDR3 DNA sequence: TGTGCCAGCAGCTTACTTCGGCAGGGCACCGGGGAGCTGTTTTTT. Translated, it gives CASSLLRQGTGELFF. This chain links TRBV5-8 with TRBJ2-2; a possible D gene is TRBD1 (5 bases). Trimming took off 2 bases at V and 4 bases at J, with 12 bases between the two ends. This CDR3 comprises 15 residues. Germline loops: CDR1 SGHTS, CDR2 YDEGEE.

This clone appeared once. V usage is TRBV5-1 and J usage is TRBJ1-2; D unclear. The CDR3 runs to 15 residues. CDR1 is SGHRS, CDR2 YFSETQ, per germline. V lost 0 bases to trimming and J lost 2 bases, with 11 bases between them. The CDR3 loop is CASSLEGISNYGYTF. As DNA, the CDR3 is TGCGCCAGCAGCTTGGAGGGCATTTCAAACTATGGCTACACCTTC.

The chain carries TRBV5-5 and TRBJ2-4; D gene unclear. V was pared by 0 bases and J by 12 bases, with 19 bases between. Germline loops: CDR1 SGHKS, CDR2 YYEKEE (reference sequence). CDR3 length: 15 amino acids. The CDR3 here is CASSLGGLAKTAQYF. The CDR3 DNA is TGTGCCAGCAGCTTGGGGGGATTGGCCAAAACCGCTCAGTACTTC.

CDR3 coding DNA: TGTGCCAGTTCCTCCCTGCCAGGGGAGACCCAGTACTTC. It translates to CASSSLPGETQYF. The chain combines TRBV19 with TRBJ2-5; weak D call: TRBD1 (5 bases). There are 13 residues in the CDR3. Trimming took off 8 bases at V and 5 bases at J, with 15 bases between the two ends. Per germline, CDR1 LNHDA and CDR2 SQIVND (reference sequence).

The chain is built from TRBV11-2 and TRBJ2-7; TRBD2 agrees at 11 bases. Germline trimming cut 5 bases from V and 0 bases from J; bases unmatched to any gene: 3. The CDR3 runs to 15 residues. In germline, CDR1 is SGHAT, CDR2 FQNNGV. The chain's CDR3 is CASSRLAGSSYEQYF. CDR3 coding DNA: TGTGCCAGCAGCCGACTAGCGGGAAGCTCCTACGAGCAGTACTTC.

The genes are TRBV7-8 and TRBJ2-2, with TRBD2 matching 11 bases. From germline, CDR1 is SGHVS and CDR2 FQNEAQ. V shed 4 bases and J 4 bases; nucleotides not matched to a gene: 5. The CDR3 spans 16 residues. The CDR3 spells CASSSIAGGRTGELFF. The DNA for the CDR3 is TGTGCCAGCAGCTCAATAGCGGGAGGGCGCACCGGGGAGCTGTTTTTT. Complete variable domain (other parts from reference TRBV7-8 and TRBJ2-2): GAGVSQSPRYKVAKRGQDVALRCDPISGHVSLFWYQQALGQGPEFLTYFQNEAQLDKSGLPSDRFFAERPEGSVSTLKIQRTQQEDSAVYLCASSSIAGGRTGELFFGEGSRLTVL.

V usage is TRBV2 and J usage is TRBJ2-5, with TRBD2 matching 9 bases. Trimming took 5 bases from V and 2 from J; bases not matched to a gene: 3. The length of the CDR3 is 14 residues. Per the germline V gene, CDR1 is SNHLY and CDR2 is FYNNEI. The chain's CDR3 is CASSLAGDQETQYF. The CDR3 DNA reads as TGTGCCAGCAGTTTAGCGGGAGATCAAGAGACCCAGTACTTC.

V and J are TRBV6-5 and TRBJ2-3; the match to TRBD1 covers 7 bases. CDR1 is MNHEY and CDR2 is SVGAGI in the germline V gene. V lost 6 bases and J lost 2; bases outside the gene matches: 8. The CDR3 is 15 residues long. The CDR3 loop is CASSLGQSHTDTQYF. Here the CDR3 DNA reads TGTGCCAGCAGCCTGGGACAGAGCCACACAGATACGCAGTATTTT.

J is TRBJ2-7 and V is TRBV28; no firm D call. V dropped 2 bases and J dropped 5 bases, with 7 bases sitting between them. Germline V gene data show CDR1 as MDHEN and CDR2 as SYDVKM. The CDR3 loop spans 12 amino acids. CDR3 in DNA: TGTGCCAGCAGTTTAGCGCCTAACGAGCAGTACTTC. Translation: CASSLAPNEQYF.

CDR3 DNA sequence: TGCGCCAGCAGCTTGGAGGGGACGGATCGCACCGAGCAGTACTTC. Translated, it gives CASSLEGTDRTEQYF. The rearrangement links TRBV5-1 to TRBJ2-7; D tentatively reads TRBD1 or TRBD2 (5 bases each). Per germline, CDR1 SGHRS and CDR2 YFSETQ. The CDR3 is 15 residues long. The ends were cut back, 0 bases at V and 6 bases at J, with 16 bases in the middle.

The chain recombines TRBV11-2 with TRBJ2-5, with 7 bases identical to TRBD2. Germline lookup yields CDR1 SGHAT and CDR2 FQNNGV. With V trimmed by 3 bases and J by 2 bases, 12 bases remained unmatched. There are 17 residues in the CDR3. The CDR3 DNA reads as TGTGCCAGCAGCTTCGGTCTATCGCAGGGACTACAAGAGACCCAGTACTTC. It translates to CASSFGLSQGLQETQYF. The full variable domain, completed using reference TRBV11-2 and TRBJ2-5, is EAGVAQSPRYKIIEKRQSVAFWCNPISGHATLYWYQQILGQGPKLLIQFQNNGVVDDSQLPKDRFSAERLKGVDSTLKIQPAKLEDSAVYLCASSFGLSQGLQETQYFGPGTRLLVL.

The chain is built from TRBV5-1 and TRBJ2-5; D possibly corresponds to TRBD1 (5 bases). Trimming removed 0 bases at V and 8 bases at J, with 11 bases between. The CDR3 spans 13 residues. Germline V gene sequence: CDR1 SGHRS, CDR2 YFSETQ. CDR3 protein: CASSLGTPETQYF. CDR3 coding DNA: TGCGCCAGCAGCTTGGGGACACCAGAAACCCAGTACTTC.

The V call is TRBV9, the J call TRBJ1-2; 7 positions agree with TRBD1. The length of the CDR3 is 16 residues. The V gene end was trimmed by 4 bases and the J gene end by 1 base; junction bases not matched to a gene: 10. Germline V gene lookup returns CDR1 SGDLS and CDR2 YYNGEE. The CDR3 loop reads CASSQDPGTDNYGYTF. CDR3 bases: TGTGCCAGCAGCCAGGATCCCGGGACAGATAACTATGGCTACACCTTC.

The chain uses TRBV6-6 and TRBJ1-2, with D unclear. The CDR3 covers 14 residues. The germline V gene encodes CDR1 MNHNY and CDR2 SVGAGI (reference sequence). Trimming stripped 5 bases from V and 6 bases from J, with 16 bases between. The CDR3 DNA reads as TGTGCCAGCAGTCGGGCAGGTAAAAATGATGGCTACACCTTC. Its translation is CASSRAGKNDGYTF.

V usage is TRBV4-2 and J usage is TRBJ2-3; 9 bases are shared with TRBD2. CDR3 length equals 17 residues. The V segment lost 4 bases and the J segment 4 bases; nucleotides outside the gene matches: 12. Germline V gives CDR1 LGHNA, CDR2 YNFKEQ. The CDR3 is CASSPEGGGGAPDTQYF. CDR3 DNA: TGTGCCAGCAGCCCCGAGGGGGGCGGGGGGGCCCCAGATACGCAGTATTTT.